These 18 T cell receptor beta chains were sequenced from one sample in a study of cytomegalovirus exposure and HLA in healthy donors. Using immunoSEQ multiplex PCR, the repertoire was profiled, and TCRdb retains in-frame clones only, with some absent. This sample has roughly 150,000 clones, with approximately 86% found just once. The material sequenced was PBMCs. These receptors were collected from a man younger than 35 in good health and CMV-seropositive.

The chain employs TRBV19 and TRBJ1-1; 8 positions match TRBD1. Germline lookup yields CDR1 LNHDA and CDR2 SQIVND (reference sequence). The trim removed 3 bases at V and 4 bases at J, leaving 4 bases unmatched. The CDR3 has 14 amino acids. The CDR3 DNA reads as TGTGCCAGTAGTATGAGACAGGGGCGCACTGAAGCTTTCTTT. It encodes CASSMRQGRTEAFF.

For this clone: The sample contains more than one DNA sequence encoding this CDR3. This chain links TRBV7-3 with TRBJ1-1; D remains ambiguous. V dropped 3 bases and J dropped 0 bases, with 5 bases sitting between them. In germline, CDR1 is SGHTA, CDR2 FQGTGA. The CDR3 covers 13 residues. The CDR3: CASSLRMNTEAFF. The CDR3 bases are TGTGCCAGCAGCTTGAGGATGAACACTGAAGCTTTCTTT.

The rearrangement joins TRBV6-5 to TRBJ2-5, with D perhaps matching TRBD2 (5 bases). Deletions cut 5 bases from V and 5 bases from J, with 18 bases between. The germline gives CDR1 MNHEY, CDR2 SVGAGI. The CDR3 covers 15 residues. The DNA of the CDR3 is TGTGCCAGCAGTCCCCAGGACCGGTGGGAGGAGACCCAGTACTTC. Amino acids: CASSPQDRWEETQYF.

V gene TRBV29-1 combines with J gene TRBJ2-5, with TRBD1 identical over 10 bases. The trim removed 7 bases at V and 7 bases at J, leaving 18 bases unmatched. The germline gives CDR1 SQVTM, CDR2 ANQGSEA. There are 16 residues in the CDR3. The CDR3 coding sequence is TGCAGCGCTACGGACTCGACAGGGGGCGGATGGGTGACCCAGTACTTC. This translates into CSATDSTGGGWVTQYF.

The V call is TRBV25-1, the J call TRBJ2-3; a possible D gene is TRBD2 (6 bases). The CDR3 covers 14 residues. Trimming removed 3 bases at V and 1 base at J, with 8 bases between. Germline V gene sequence: CDR1 MGHDK, CDR2 SYGVNS. The CDR3 DNA follows: TGTGCCAGCAGTGAGGCTAGCGGCACAGATACGCAGTATTTT. Protein: CASSEASGTDTQYF. Together with reference TRBV25-1 and TRBJ2-3, the CDR3 gives the full variable domain: EADIYQTPRYLVIGTGKKITLECSQTMGHDKMYWYQQDPGMELHLIHYSYGVNSTEKGDLSSESTVSRIRTEHFPLTLESARPSHTSQYLCASSEASGTDTQYFGPGTRLTVL.

CDR3 region: CASSPLDEQFF. The CDR3 bases are TGTGCCAGCAGCCCCCTCGATGAGCAGTTCTTC. The genes are TRBV11-2 and TRBJ2-1; D unclear. V was shortened by 5 bases and J by 8 bases, with 7 bases between the two germline ends. The CDR3 spans 11 residues. Germline-derived CDR1 and CDR2 are SGHAT and FQNNGV. Using reference TRBV11-2 and TRBJ2-1 for the parts outside the CDR3, the full variable domain is EAGVAQSPRYKIIEKRQSVAFWCNPISGHATLYWYQQILGQGPKLLIQFQNNGVVDDSQLPKDRFSAERLKGVDSTLKIQPAKLEDSAVYLCASSPLDEQFFGPGTRLTVL.

This clone came up once. The rearrangement links TRBV27 to TRBJ2-7; 10 nucleotides agree with TRBD2. Germline CDR1 and CDR2: MNHEY and SMNVEV (reference sequence). The CDR3 length is 15 residues. With 8 bases clipped from V and 6 bases from J, the junction kept 13 bases outside the gene matches. CDR3 amino acids: CASARVAGGSGEQYF. The CDR3 DNA is TGTGCCAGCGCCCGAGTAGCGGGGGGTTCGGGCGAGCAGTACTTC.

J is TRBJ2-1 and V is TRBV6-6; 8 nucleotides line up with TRBD2. The ends lost 6 bases at V and 6 bases at J; junction bases unmatched: 10. The CDR3 length is 15 residues. From germline, CDR1 is MNHNY and CDR2 SVGAGI (reference sequence). The CDR3, as DNA: TGTGCCAGCAGCCTTCTAGCGGGTTCTGCCAATGAGCAGTTCTTC. Amino acid sequence: CASSLLAGSANEQFF.

The chain is built from TRBV2 and TRBJ1-4; 9 nucleotides match TRBD1. The CDR3 runs to 15 residues. The V gene's germline CDR1 is SNHLY and CDR2 FYNNEI. V was pared by 6 bases and J by 7 bases, with 9 bases of the junction left unmatched. CDR3: CASRGTGFSLEKLFF. CDR3 DNA: TGTGCCAGCAGGGGGACAGGGTTCTCGCTTGAAAAACTGTTTTTT.

V and J are TRBV6-1 and TRBJ2-7, with 9 bases aligning to TRBD1. V shed 1 base, J shed 5 bases, and the junction held 9 bases outside the gene matches. The CDR3 length is 16 residues. Looked up from germline, CDR1 is MNHNS and CDR2 is SASEGT. The CDR3 region has the DNA TGTGCCAGCAGTGAAGAAGGTGGGACAGGGCATGACGAGCAGTACTTC. Protein sequence: CASSEEGGTGHDEQYF.

V usage is TRBV28 and J usage is TRBJ1-2, with TRBD1 identical over 9 bases. The CDR3 covers 15 residues. V trimming: 4 bases; J trimming: 8 bases; junction bases outside the gene matches: 11. Germline CDR1 reads MDHEN; CDR2 reads SYDVKM. The CDR3 sequence: CASSSQEQGARGYTF. The CDR3 DNA follows: TGTGCCAGCAGTTCTCAAGAACAGGGGGCCCGAGGCTACACCTTC.

The chain carries TRBV11-2 and TRBJ1-5, with a tentative D call TRBD1 (6 bases). This CDR3 has 13 residues. The V end lost 6 bases, the J end lost 9 bases, and 15 bases lay between the germline ends. Looked up from germline, CDR1 is SGHAT and CDR2 is FQNNGV. This CDR3 is CASSRFQGLPQHF. The CDR3 DNA reads TGTGCCAGCAGTCGATTCCAGGGGCTGCCCCAGCATTTT.

The chain carries TRBV5-5 and TRBJ1-6, with 7 bases lining up with TRBD1. The V and J ends lost 5 bases and 7 bases, in that order; junction bases with no gene match: 9. CDR3 length: 15 residues. Germline V gene sequence: CDR1 SGHKS, CDR2 YYEKEE (reference sequence). This chain's CDR3 is CASSSGQVGNSPLHF. In DNA, the CDR3 is TGTGCCAGCAGTTCTGGACAGGTGGGAAATTCACCCCTCCACTTT.

The chain recombines TRBV7-9 with TRBJ1-4; D is possibly TRBD1 (5 bases). From germline, CDR1 is SEHNR and CDR2 FQNEAQ (reference sequence). V was shortened by 8 bases and J by 14 bases, with 18 bases between the two germline ends. The CDR3 runs 12 residues. CDR3 amino acids: CASRRDVGFLFF. In DNA, the CDR3 is TGTGCCAGCCGGCGGGACGTGGGGTTCCTGTTTTTT.

The chain is built from TRBV5-1 and TRBJ2-2; 8 positions match TRBD2. Per the germline V gene, CDR1 is SGHRS and CDR2 is YFSETQ. The CDR3 has 15 residues. Trimming took 6 bases from V and 4 from J; bases not matched to a gene: 8. The CDR3 is CASTVAGPGTGELFF. The CDR3 DNA follows: TGCGCCAGCACCGTAGCGGGGCCGGGCACCGGGGAGCTGTTTTTT.

V usage is TRBV4-2 and J usage is TRBJ2-2; 8 nucleotides agree with TRBD2. The CDR3 is 17 residues long. Looked up from germline, CDR1 is LGHNA and CDR2 is YNFKEQ. J gave up 2 bases and V 4 bases, and 9 bases lay outside the gene matches. The CDR3 reads CASSPSEREHNTGELFF. The CDR3 region has the DNA TGTGCCAGCAGCCCCTCAGAGCGGGAGCATAACACCGGGGAGCTGTTTTTT.

The chain links TRBV30 to TRBJ2-3; 8 bases are a match to TRBD1. The CDR3 covers 13 residues. In germline, CDR1 is GTSNPN, CDR2 SVGIG (reference sequence). V trimming: 6 bases; J trimming: 1 base; junction bases outside the gene matches: 3. CDR3 protein: CACLDRGTDTQYF. The DNA for the CDR3 is TGTGCCTGCTTGGACAGGGGCACAGATACGCAGTATTTT.

V and J are TRBV30 and TRBJ2-3; D is unresolved. The germline V and J ends were trimmed by 3 bases and 2 bases, with 15 bases remaining between them. This CDR3 has 15 residues. Germline CDR1 is GTSNPN and CDR2 is SVGIG (reference sequence). The CDR3 here is CAWRGRHRVTDTQYF. CDR3 bases: TGTGCCTGGAGGGGCAGACACCGTGTCACAGATACGCAGTATTTT. Combining the CDR3 with reference TRBV30 and TRBJ2-3 gives the whole variable domain SQTIHQWPATLVQPVGSPLSLECTVEGTSNPNLYWYRQAAGRGLQLLFYSVGIGQISSEVPQNLSASRPQDRQFILSSKKLLLSDSGFYLCAWRGRHRVTDTQYFGPGTRLTVL.